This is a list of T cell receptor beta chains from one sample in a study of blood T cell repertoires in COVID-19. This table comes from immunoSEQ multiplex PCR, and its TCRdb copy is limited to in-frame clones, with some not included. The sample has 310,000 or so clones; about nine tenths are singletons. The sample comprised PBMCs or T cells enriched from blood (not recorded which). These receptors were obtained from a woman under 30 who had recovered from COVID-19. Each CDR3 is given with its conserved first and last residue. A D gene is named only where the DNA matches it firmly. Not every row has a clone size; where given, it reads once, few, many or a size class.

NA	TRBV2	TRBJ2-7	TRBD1	TGTGCCAGCAGACTCACAGGGGGCAGCCACGAGCAGTACTTC	CASRLTGGSHEQYF
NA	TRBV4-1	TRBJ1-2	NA	TGCGCCAGCAGCCCCCCCGACGCAGGGATCTATGGCTACACCTTC	CASSPPDAGIYGYTF
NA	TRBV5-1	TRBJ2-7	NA	TGCGCCAGCAGCGACCCGGGAACCTCCTCCTACGAGCAGTACTTC	CASSDPGTSSYEQYF
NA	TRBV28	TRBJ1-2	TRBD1	TGTGCCAGCAGGACGACAGGGCACGACTATGGCTACACCTTC	CASRTTGHDYGYTF
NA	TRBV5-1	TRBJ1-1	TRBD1	TGCGCCAGCAGCGATTACAGGGGAGCAAACACTGAAGCTTTCTTT	CASSDYRGANTEAFF
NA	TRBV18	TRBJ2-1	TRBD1	TGTGCCAGCTCAATAATGGGACAGGAGCAGTTCTTC	CASSIMGQEQFF
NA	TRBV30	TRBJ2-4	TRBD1	TGTGCCTGGGGGACAGGCCGTGAAAACATTCAGTACTTC	CAWGTGRENIQYF
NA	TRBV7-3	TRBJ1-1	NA	TGTGCCAGCAGCTTATTAGTGAACACTGAAGCTTTCTTT	CASSLLVNTEAFF
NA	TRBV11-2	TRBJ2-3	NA	TGTGCCAGCAGCTTAATCCCAGCGGGCACAGATACGCAGTATTTT	CASSLIPAGTDTQYF
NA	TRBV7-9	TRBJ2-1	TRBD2	TGTGCCAGCAGCTTAGGTGGGGGGGTGAATGAGCAGTTCTTC	CASSLGGGVNEQFF
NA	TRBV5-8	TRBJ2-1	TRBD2	TGTGCCAGCAGTAGCGGGAGGGTGAACAATGAGCAGTTCTTC	CASSSGRVNNEQFF
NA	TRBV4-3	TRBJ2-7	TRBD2	TGCGCCAGCAGCCAAAATGTCGGGGCTAGCGGGAGTCATTACGAGCAGTACTTC	CASSQNVGASGSHYEQYF
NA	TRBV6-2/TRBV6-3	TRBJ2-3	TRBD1	TGTGCCAGCAGTTTACAGGGGACCACAGATACGCAGTATTTT	CASSLQGTTDTQYF
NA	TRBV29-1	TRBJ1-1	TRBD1	TGCAGCGTTGAACTTTGGGCGGGACAGGTGACCACTGAAGCTTTCTTT	CSVELWAGQVTTEAFF
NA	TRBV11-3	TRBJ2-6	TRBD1	TGTGCCAGCGGGGACAGGGCGTCTGGGGCCAACGTCCTGACTTTC	CASGDRASGANVLTF
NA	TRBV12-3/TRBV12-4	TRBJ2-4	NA	TGTGCCAGCAGTGGAGGGAATAACATTCAGTACTTC	CASSGGNNIQYF
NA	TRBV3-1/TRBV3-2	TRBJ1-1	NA	TGTGCCAGCAGCCAAGGAGGTGGAGGAGGTACTGAAGCTTTCTTT	CASSQGGGGGTEAFF
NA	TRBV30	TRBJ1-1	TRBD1	TGTGCCTGGAAGGTCCTGGGGACAGCGAACACTGAAGCTTTCTTT	CAWKVLGTANTEAFF
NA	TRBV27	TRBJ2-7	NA	TGTGCCAGCAGTTTAAGGCGGAGAGTCGCCTACGAGCAGTACTTC	CASSLRRRVAYEQYF
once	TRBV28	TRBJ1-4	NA	TGTGCCAGCAGTCCCGGCGGGGAGGCTAATGAAAAACTGTTTTTT	CASSPGGEANEKLFF
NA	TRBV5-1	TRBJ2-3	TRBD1	TGCGCCAGCAGCTTACTCCCAAGACAGGGGGATAGCACAGATACGCAGTATTTT	CASSLLPRQGDSTDTQYF
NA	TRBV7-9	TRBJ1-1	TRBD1	TGTGCCAGCAGCTTGGGACAGGGGACTGAAGCTTTCTTT	CASSLGQGTEAFF
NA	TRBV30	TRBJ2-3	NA	TGTGCCTGGAGTGTCCCCGCAGATACGCAGTATTTT	CAWSVPADTQYF
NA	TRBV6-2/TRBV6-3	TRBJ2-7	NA	TGTGCCAGCAGTTACTCTTACTACGAGCAGTACTTC	CASSYSYYEQYF
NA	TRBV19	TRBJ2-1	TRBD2	TGTGCCAGTAGTATCTCCGGGACTAGCGGCGAGCAGTTCTTC	CASSISGTSGEQFF
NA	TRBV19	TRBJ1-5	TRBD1	TGTGCCAGTAGCCAGGGACAGTATGGTTATAGCAATCAGCCCCAGCATTTT	CASSQGQYGYSNQPQHF
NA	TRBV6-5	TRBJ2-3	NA	TGTGCCAGCAGTCGTGGGGGCGTTAGCACAGATACGCAGTATTTT	CASSRGGVSTDTQYF
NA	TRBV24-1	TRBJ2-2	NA	TGTGCCACCAGTGAACAGGGAATAACGAACACCGGGGAGCTGTTTTTT	CATSEQGITNTGELFF
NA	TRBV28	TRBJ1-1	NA	TGTGCCAGCAGTTTTAGTATAGGGGCTAAAACTGAAGCTTTCTTT	CASSFSIGAKTEAFF
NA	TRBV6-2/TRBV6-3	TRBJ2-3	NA	TGTGCCAGCAGTTACTGGGAGAGCACAGATACGCAGTATTTT	CASSYWESTDTQYF
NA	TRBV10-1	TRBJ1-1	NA	TGCGCCAGCAGCGGAACCGGAAAGCGGCCCCCACGAGGCCCCCATGAAGCTTTCTTT	CASSGTGKRPPRGPHEAFF